Listed here is a single T cell receptor (beta chain). Its antigen is not known. Genomic DNA from unsorted samples was obtained from 80 million to 100 million PBMCs (per sample). The CDR3 loop spans 14 amino acids. V was cut by 3 bases and J by 1 base, with 9 bases left in between. Germline V gene data show CDR1 as SGHVS and CDR2 as FQNEAQ. The data are from a study of shared clonotypes between healthy human individuals. General observations from the study: Clonotype sharing among donors, it was expected, would be affected by sequencing depth.

Produced via immunoSEQ multiplex PCR; TCRdb's table is partial and in-frame only. This table holds about 560,000 clones, roughly four fifths found once. The sample was PBMCs. This rearrangement joins TRBV7-8 to TRBJ1-1; D unresolved. The sequence came from a woman in her thirties or forties in good health. Some clones in this sample may be carry-over from other donors' samples. CDR3 DNA sequence: TGTGCCAGCAGCTTCGGTTGGGGGAACACTGAAGCTTTCTTT. Its protein product is CASSFGWGNTEAFF.